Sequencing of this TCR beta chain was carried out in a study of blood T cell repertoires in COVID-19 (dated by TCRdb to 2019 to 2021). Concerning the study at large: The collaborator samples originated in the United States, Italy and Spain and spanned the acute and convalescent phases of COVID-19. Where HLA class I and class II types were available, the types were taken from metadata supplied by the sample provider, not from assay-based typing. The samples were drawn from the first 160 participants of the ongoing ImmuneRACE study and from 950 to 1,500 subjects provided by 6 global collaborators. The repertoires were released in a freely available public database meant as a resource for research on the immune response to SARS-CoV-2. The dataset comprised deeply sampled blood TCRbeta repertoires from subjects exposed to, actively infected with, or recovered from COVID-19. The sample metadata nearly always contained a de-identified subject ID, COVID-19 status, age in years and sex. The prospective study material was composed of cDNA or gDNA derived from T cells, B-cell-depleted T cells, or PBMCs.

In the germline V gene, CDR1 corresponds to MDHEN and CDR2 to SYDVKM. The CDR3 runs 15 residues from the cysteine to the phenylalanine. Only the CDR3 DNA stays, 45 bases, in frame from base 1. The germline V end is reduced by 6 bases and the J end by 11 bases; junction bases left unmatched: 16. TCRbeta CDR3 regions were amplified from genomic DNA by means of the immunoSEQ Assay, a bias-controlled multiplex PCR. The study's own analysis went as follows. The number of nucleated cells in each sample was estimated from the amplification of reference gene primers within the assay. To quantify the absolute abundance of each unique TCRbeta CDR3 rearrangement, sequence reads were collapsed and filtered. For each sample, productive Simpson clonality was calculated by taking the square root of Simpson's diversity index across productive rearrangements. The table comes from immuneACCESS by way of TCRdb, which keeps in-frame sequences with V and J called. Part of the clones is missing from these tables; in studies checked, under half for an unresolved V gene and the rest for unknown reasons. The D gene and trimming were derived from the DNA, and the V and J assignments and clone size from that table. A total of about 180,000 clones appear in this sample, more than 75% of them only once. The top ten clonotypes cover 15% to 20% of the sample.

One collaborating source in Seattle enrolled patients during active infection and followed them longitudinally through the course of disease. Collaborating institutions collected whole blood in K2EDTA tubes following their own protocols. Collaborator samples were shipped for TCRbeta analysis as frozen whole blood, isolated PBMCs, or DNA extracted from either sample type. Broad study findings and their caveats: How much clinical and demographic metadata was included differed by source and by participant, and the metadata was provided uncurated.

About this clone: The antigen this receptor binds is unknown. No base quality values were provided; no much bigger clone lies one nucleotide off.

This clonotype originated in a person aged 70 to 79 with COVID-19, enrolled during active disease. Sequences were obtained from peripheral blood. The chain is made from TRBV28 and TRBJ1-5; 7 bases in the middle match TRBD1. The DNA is TGTGCCAGCAGAATATGGGCGGACAGGAACCTGGCCCAGCATTTT. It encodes CASRIWADRNLAQHF.